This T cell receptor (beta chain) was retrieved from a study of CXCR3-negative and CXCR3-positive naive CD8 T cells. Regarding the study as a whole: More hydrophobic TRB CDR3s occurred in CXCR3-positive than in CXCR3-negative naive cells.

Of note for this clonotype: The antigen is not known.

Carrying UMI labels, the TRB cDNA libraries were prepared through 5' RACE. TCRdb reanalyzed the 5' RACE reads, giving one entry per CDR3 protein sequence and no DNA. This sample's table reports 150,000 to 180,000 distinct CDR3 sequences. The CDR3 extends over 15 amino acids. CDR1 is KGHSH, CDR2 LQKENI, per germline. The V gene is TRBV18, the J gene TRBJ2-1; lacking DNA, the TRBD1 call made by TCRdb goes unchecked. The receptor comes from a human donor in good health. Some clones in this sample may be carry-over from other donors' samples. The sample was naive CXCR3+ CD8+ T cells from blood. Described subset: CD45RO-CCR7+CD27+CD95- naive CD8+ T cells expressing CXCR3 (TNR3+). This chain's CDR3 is CASSPRDRDISEQFF.